What follows are 26 T cell receptor beta chains derived from one specimen sequenced in a study of blood T cell repertoires in COVID-19. Generated by immunoSEQ multiplex PCR, the TCRdb table keeps only in-frame clones and is missing some. The data hold roughly 59,000 clones, with 60% to 80% observed a single time. The sample was peripheral blood. Every receptor here comes from a man at least 80 years old with acute or convalescent COVID-19.

V gene TRBV4-2 combines with J gene TRBJ1-1, with 9 bases lining up with TRBD1. Unmatched junction bases numbered 9, after V lost 3 bases and J lost 4 bases. CDR1 is LGHNA and CDR2 is YNFKEQ in the germline V gene. The CDR3 totals 16 residues. The CDR3 here is CASSHTQGALSTEAFF. The CDR3 DNA reads TGTGCCAGCAGCCATACACAGGGGGCACTGAGCACTGAAGCTTTCTTT.

The chain is built from TRBV6-1 and TRBJ2-3; D remains unclear. Between the trimmed V and J ends, which lost 1 base and 3 bases, there was a span of 8 bases. This CDR3 is built from 14 residues. Per the germline V gene, CDR1 is MNHNS and CDR2 is SASEGT. This CDR3 is CASSEDEVTDTQYF. Here the CDR3 DNA reads TGTGCCAGCAGTGAAGACGAGGTAACAGATACGCAGTATTTT.

The V call is TRBV5-1, the J call TRBJ1-1, with 9 positions matching TRBD1. The CDR3 sequence is 17 residues long. Germline loops: CDR1 SGHRS, CDR2 YFSETQ. The J segment lost 1 base and the V segment lost 4 bases, leaving 11 bases of the junction unmatched. CDR3 sequence (DNA): TGCGCCAGCAGCCGAAATCTGGGGGGACAGGGGAACACTGAAGCTTTCTTT. It codes for CASSRNLGGQGNTEAFF.

V and J are TRBV30 and TRBJ1-1, with D possibly being TRBD1 (6 bases). Looked up from germline, CDR1 is GTSNPN and CDR2 is SVGIG (reference sequence). Trimming removed 7 bases at V and 0 bases at J, with 12 bases between. The CDR3 extends over 13 amino acids. CDR3 in amino acids: CALRGGLNTEAFF. The CDR3 DNA reads TGTGCCTTAAGGGGGGGACTGAACACTGAAGCTTTCTTT.

The chain carries TRBV6-6 and TRBJ1-1, with D uncertain. Germline-derived CDR1 and CDR2 are MNHNY and SVGAGI (reference sequence). This CDR3 region has 16 residues. V was cut by 0 bases and J by 4 bases, with 15 bases left in between. The CDR3 DNA sequence: TGTGCCAGCAGTTACTCCTTGATTCTGAACGGCACTGAAGCTTTCTTT. Its protein is CASSYSLILNGTEAFF.

The chain is built from TRBV19 and TRBJ1-2; 7 nucleotides match TRBD1. This CDR3 comprises 14 residues. Germline CDR1 and CDR2: LNHDA and SQIVND (reference sequence). V was clipped by 4 bases and J by 9 bases; unmatched bases: 11. This CDR3 reads CASSNHRGLLSYTF. CDR3 bases: TGTGCCAGTAGTAATCACAGGGGTTTATTGAGCTACACCTTC.

This sequence joins TRBV5-1 and TRBJ2-3; maybe TRBD2 (5 bases). Germline-derived CDR1 and CDR2 are SGHRS and YFSETQ. The V gene lost 2 bases and the J gene lost 7 bases, with 17 bases spanning the gap. The length of the CDR3 is 15 residues. The CDR3 nucleotides are TGCGCCAGCAGCTTAGGACTTCTACCTGTGAATACGCAGTATTTT. Translated, it gives CASSLGLLPVNTQYF.

This sequence joins TRBV5-1 and TRBJ2-5, with TRBD2 matching 8 bases. Trimming cost V 0 bases and J 13 bases; bases outside gene matches: 11. CDR1 and CDR2 (germline): SGHRS, YFSETQ. The CDR3 spans 14 residues. The CDR3 sequence is CASSLASGSPNVYF. In DNA, the CDR3 is TGCGCCAGCAGCTTGGCTAGCGGGTCCCCCAATGTGTACTTC. Full variable domain (rest looked up from reference TRBV5-1 and TRBJ2-5): KAGVTQTPRYLIKTRGQQVTLSCSPISGHRSVSWYQQTPGQGLQFLFEYFSETQRNKGNFPGRFSGRQFSNSRSEMNVSTLELGDSALYLCASSLASGSPNVYFGPGTRLLVL.

The rearrangement links TRBV4-1 to TRBJ2-1; TRBD1 agrees at 12 bases. CDR1 is MGHRA and CDR2 is YSYEKL in the germline V gene. V gave up 2 bases and J gave up 13 bases; unmatched junction bases: 9. There are 15 residues in the CDR3. In DNA form, the CDR3 reads TGCGCCAGCAGCCAACTGCCGGGACAGGGGGCCCCACAGTTCTTC. Protein: CASSQLPGQGAPQFF.

This chain links TRBV15 with TRBJ1-1, with D unresolved. Trimming took 1 base from V and 5 from J, leaving 11 bases between them. Germline loops: CDR1 LNHNV, CDR2 YYDKDF (reference sequence). The CDR3 has 14 residues. CDR3 nucleotide sequence: TGTGCCACCAGCAGAGGTTGGCAGGATACTGAAGCTTTCTTT. Amino acids: CATSRGWQDTEAFF.

The J gene is TRBJ1-2, the V gene TRBV6-5; possibly TRBD1 for D (6 bases). This CDR3 is 15 amino acids long. Germline assignment: CDR1 MNHEY and CDR2 SVGAGI. The germline V and J ends were trimmed by 4 bases and 0 bases, with 12 bases remaining between them. The chain's CDR3 is CASSSDRSPNYGYTF. The CDR3 DNA sequence: TGTGCCAGCAGTTCCGACAGGAGCCCTAACTATGGCTACACCTTC.

The chain uses TRBV4-1 and TRBJ2-3; 9 nucleotides align to TRBD1. Germline loops: CDR1 MGHRA, CDR2 YSYEKL. The junction had 8 bases not matched to a gene; V was cut back by 4 bases and J by 0 bases. This CDR3 is 17 amino acids long. CDR3 sequence reads: CASSRPQGAVSTDTQYF. The CDR3 DNA is TGCGCCAGCAGCCGCCCACAGGGGGCTGTGAGCACAGATACGCAGTATTTT.

There are a few counts of this clone. V and J are TRBV7-9 and TRBJ1-6, with 11 bases lining up with TRBD1. This CDR3 is built from 15 residues. Trimming removed 2 bases from V and 9 bases from J; junction bases left unmatched: 3. The germline V gene has CDR1 SEHNR and CDR2 FQNEAQ (reference sequence). CDR3 DNA: TGTGCCAGCAGCTTAACCGGGACAGGGGGTTCACCCCTCCACTTT. Translation gives CASSLTGTGGSPLHF.

This chain joins TRBV21-1 and TRBJ1-1; the D call of TRBD1 is as the table states it, not checked on the DNA. TRBV21-1 is annotated as a pseudogene. CDR3 length equals 14 residues. The CDR3 DNA sequence: TGTGCCAGCAGCCGAGGACACCCGAACACTGAAGCTTTCTTT. The encoded protein is CASSRGHPNTEAFF.

The chain combines TRBV18 with TRBJ1-1; D unclear. V lost 0 bases and J lost 0, with 11 bases in between. CDR1 and CDR2 (germline): KGHSH, LQKENI. The CDR3 is 16 amino acids. CDR3 nucleotide sequence: TGTGCCAGCTCACCACCCAACGTCAGGCTGAACACTGAAGCTTTCTTT. It encodes CASSPPNVRLNTEAFF.

As DNA, the CDR3 is TGTGCCAGCAGTCCCGGGACTCTCCTCACAGATACGCAGTATTTT. This translates into CASSPGTLLTDTQYF. This chain links TRBV28 with TRBJ2-3, with a tentative D call TRBD2 (6 bases). The CDR3 is 15 residues long. The V end was cut by 5 bases, the J end by 2 bases, with 14 bases between. Germline values: CDR1 MDHEN, CDR2 SYDVKM.

This chain connects TRBV11-3 to TRBJ1-1, with TRBD1 matching over 10 bases. V lost 2 bases to trimming and J lost 4 bases; unmatched junction nucleotides: 4. This CDR3 spans 15 amino acids. Germline V gene lookup returns CDR1 SGHNT and CDR2 YENEEA. This CDR3 reads CASSLLGTGVTEAFF. The CDR3 DNA reads as TGTGCCAGCAGCTTATTAGGGACAGGGGTCACTGAAGCTTTCTTT.

The V and J genes are TRBV19 and TRBJ1-5; 7 nucleotides line up with TRBD1. The CDR3 runs to 16 residues. The V gene's germline CDR1 is LNHDA and CDR2 SQIVND (reference sequence). The trim removed 2 bases at V and 7 bases at J, leaving 11 bases unmatched. This CDR3 is CASSIMVGTASQPQHF. DNA for the CDR3: TGTGCCAGTAGTATAATGGTCGGGACAGCATCCCAGCCCCAGCATTTT.

The genes are TRBV5-1 and TRBJ1-4, with D perhaps TRBD1 (5 bases). Trimming took off 0 bases at V and 4 bases at J, with 7 bases between the two ends. The CDR3 sequence is 14 residues long. Germline lookup yields CDR1 SGHRS and CDR2 YFSETQ. CDR3 loop: CASSLAGRNEKLFF. CDR3 nucleotide sequence: TGCGCCAGCAGCTTGGCAGGGCGTAATGAAAAACTGTTTTTT.

This sequence joins TRBV18 and TRBJ1-1, with 8 bases matching TRBD1. V shed 0 bases, J shed 4 bases, and the junction held 4 bases outside the gene matches. The germline V gene has CDR1 KGHSH and CDR2 LQKENI. This CDR3 has 15 amino acids. CDR3 protein: CASSPPGQGPTEAFF. In DNA form, the CDR3 reads TGTGCCAGCTCACCACCAGGACAGGGTCCCACTGAAGCTTTCTTT.

The genes are TRBV6-5 and TRBJ1-1; the D gene is possibly TRBD1 (5 bases). Per the germline V gene, CDR1 is MNHEY and CDR2 is SVGAGI. The CDR3 extends over 13 amino acids. The V and J ends lost 6 bases and 4 bases respectively, with 12 bases between them. This CDR3 is CASRGGLGTEAFF. CDR3 coding DNA: TGTGCCAGCAGGGGGGGACTCGGCACTGAAGCTTTCTTT.

The chain recombines TRBV10-3 with TRBJ1-5; D remains ambiguous. The CDR3 runs 12 residues. From germline, CDR1 is ENHRY and CDR2 SYGVKD. Deletions cut 1 base from V and 10 bases from J, with 8 bases between. The CDR3 DNA follows: TGTGCCATCAGTGAGTTAGAGGGCCCCCAGCATTTT. Translating it yields CAISELEGPQHF.

The chain employs TRBV6-5 and TRBJ2-7, with D hard to call. Trimming left V 3 bases short and J 1 base short, with 7 bases between. This CDR3 contains 13 residues. Germline CDR1 is MNHEY and CDR2 is SVGAGI. CDR3 region: CASSYTPSYEQYF. CDR3 DNA sequence: TGTGCCAGCAGTTATACACCTTCCTACGAGCAGTACTTC.

The rearrangement links TRBV27 to TRBJ2-2; tentative D call: TRBD1 (5 bases). Trimming cost V 5 bases and J 4 bases, with 14 bases left between them. The CDR3 sequence is 15 residues long. CDR1 is MNHEY and CDR2 is SMNVEV in the germline V gene (reference sequence). The CDR3 reads CASSQSTQGTGELFF. CDR3 nucleotide sequence: TGTGCCAGCAGTCAATCAACTCAGGGCACCGGGGAGCTGTTTTTT.

V is TRBV29-1 and J is TRBJ2-7; D is possibly TRBD1 (6 bases). This CDR3 has 12 amino acids. Germline values: CDR1 SQVTM, CDR2 ANQGSEA. Trimming removed 3 bases from V and 5 bases from J, with 11 bases in between. The CDR3 here is CSVDRGTNEQYF. The CDR3 DNA reads TGCAGCGTTGACAGGGGTACCAACGAGCAGTACTTC.

The chain combines TRBV6-5 with TRBJ2-3; no reliable D call. V lost 5 bases and J lost 0, with 12 bases in between. In germline, CDR1 is MNHEY, CDR2 SVGAGI. The CDR3 runs to 15 residues. The CDR3, as DNA: TGTGCCAGCAGTAGGCGCGACTCAAGCACAGATACGCAGTATTTT. Translation gives CASSRRDSSTDTQYF.